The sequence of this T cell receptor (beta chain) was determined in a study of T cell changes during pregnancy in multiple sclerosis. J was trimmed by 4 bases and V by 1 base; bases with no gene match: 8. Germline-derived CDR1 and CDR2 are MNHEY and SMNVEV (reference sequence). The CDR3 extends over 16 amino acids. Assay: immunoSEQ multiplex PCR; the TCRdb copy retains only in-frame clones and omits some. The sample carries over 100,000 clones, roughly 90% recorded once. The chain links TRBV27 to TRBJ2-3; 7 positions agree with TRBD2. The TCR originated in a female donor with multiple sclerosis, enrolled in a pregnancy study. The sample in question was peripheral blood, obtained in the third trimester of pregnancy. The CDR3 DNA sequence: TGTGCCAGCAGTTTATGGGGCGGGGGATTTGCAGATACGCAGTATTTT. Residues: CASSLWGGGFADTQYF.